Listed here are 28 T cell receptor beta chains from one sample, sequenced in a study of T cell changes during pregnancy in multiple sclerosis. Produced via immunoSEQ multiplex PCR; TCRdb's table is partial and in-frame only. The table includes around 69,000 clones, about nine tenths detected once. Specimen: peripheral blood, collected in the third trimester of pregnancy. Source of these receptors: a female donor with multiple sclerosis, enrolled in a pregnancy study.

V usage is TRBV28 and J usage is TRBJ1-5; D uncertain. Trimming cost V 5 bases and J 9 bases, with 14 bases left between them. CDR1 and CDR2 from the germline V gene are MDHEN and SYDVKM. The CDR3 is 13 residues long. CDR3 residues: CASSQVSRGPQHF. The CDR3 DNA is TGTGCCAGCAGTCAGGTATCCCGTGGGCCCCAGCATTTT. Variable domain in full (rest from reference TRBV28 and TRBJ1-5): DVKVTQSSRYLVKRTGEKVFLECVQDMDHENMFWYRQDPGLGLRLIYFSYDVKMKEKGDIPEGYSVSREKKERFSLILESASTNQTSMYLCASSQVSRGPQHFGDGTRLSIL.

This chain links TRBV21-1 with TRBJ2-2; the table gives TRBD2 as D, unverified against the DNA. TRBV21-1 is a pseudogene segment. CDR3 length: 16 residues. The CDR3 DNA follows: TGTGCCAGCAGCAAGTGGACTAGCGGGGACACCGGGGAGCTGTTTTTT. Protein sequence: CASSKWTSGDTGELFF.

This clone is a singleton in its sample. The V call is TRBV5-1, the J call TRBJ2-7; 9 nucleotides align to TRBD1. With V trimmed by 4 bases and J by 6 bases, 11 bases remained unmatched. Germline lookup yields CDR1 SGHRS and CDR2 YFSETQ. The CDR3 totals 15 residues. CDR3 protein: CASSPRDREFAEQYF. DNA for the CDR3: TGCGCCAGCAGCCCGCGGGACAGGGAGTTTGCCGAGCAGTACTTC.

The chain is built from TRBV2 and TRBJ2-1; 8 positions agree with TRBD2. Germline CDR1 is SNHLY and CDR2 is FYNNEI. J was trimmed by 9 bases and V by 2 bases; bases with no gene match: 12. The CDR3 runs 16 residues. The CDR3 bases are TGTGCCAGCAGTGAATTAAGACGGCTAGCGGGTATTGAGCAGTTCTTC. Translation gives CASSELRRLAGIEQFF.

The chain has TRBV2 and TRBJ1-2; no clear D gene. V lost 3 bases to trimming and J lost 5 bases, with 7 bases between them. Germline V lookup: CDR1 SNHLY, CDR2 FYNNEI. The CDR3 is 12 residues long. The CDR3 DNA reads TGTGCCAGCAGTGAGAGGGAGTATGGCTACACCTTC. Translating gives CASSEREYGYTF.

The chain employs TRBV25-1 and TRBJ2-1; TRBD2 matches at 11 bases. CDR3 length: 16 residues. CDR1 and CDR2 (germline): MGHDK, SYGVNS. V dropped 3 bases and J dropped 3; count of bases not matched to a gene: 4. Here the CDR3 DNA reads TGTGCCAGCAGTGATCGTAGCGGGGGGGGCTACAATGAGCAGTTCTTC. Protein product: CASSDRSGGGYNEQFF.

This clone was found a few times. V usage is TRBV30 and J usage is TRBJ1-3; D is possibly TRBD1 (6 bases). The germline V and J ends were trimmed by 5 bases and 4 bases, with 15 bases remaining between them. Germline CDR1 and CDR2: GTSNPN and SVGIG (reference sequence). This CDR3 spans 14 amino acids. CDR3 in DNA: TGTGCCTGGTGGATCAGGGGTCGAGGAAACACCATATATTTT. Translating gives CAWWIRGRGNTIYF.

The V gene is TRBV12-5, the J gene TRBJ2-5; TRBD2 might be the D (5 bases). The ends were cut back, 4 bases at V and 2 bases at J, with 23 bases in the middle. The CDR3 spans 18 residues. Germline V CDR1 and CDR2: LGHNT, FRNRAP. The CDR3 reads CASGSIPDGNIRQETQYF. In nucleotides, the CDR3 is TGTGCTAGTGGTTCCATACCGGACGGGAACATCAGACAAGAGACCCAGTACTTC.

The CDR3 nucleotides read TGTGCCAGCAGCTTGTCGGGGGGCCGATGGGATACGCAGTATTTT. Its protein product is CASSLSGGRWDTQYF. The chain is built from TRBV5-4 and TRBJ2-3, with D possibly being TRBD2 (7 bases). V lost 1 base, J lost 6 bases, and 15 bases lay in between. The germline gives CDR1 SGHNT, CDR2 YYREEE (reference sequence). CDR3 length equals 15 residues.

This sequence joins TRBV19 and TRBJ1-1; D remains ambiguous. Germline CDR1 is LNHDA and CDR2 is SQIVND (reference sequence). Trimming shortened V by 7 bases and J by 1 base, and 10 bases separated the two germline ends. The CDR3 has 13 amino acids. The chain's CDR3 is CASKWEGNTEAFF. CDR3 bases: TGTGCCAGTAAGTGGGAGGGGAACACTGAAGCTTTCTTT. The full variable domain, its missing parts supplied by reference TRBV19 and TRBJ1-1, is DGGITQSPKYLFRKEGQNVTLSCEQNLNHDAMYWYRQDPGQGLRLIYYSQIVNDFQKGDIAEGYSVSREKKESFPLTVTSAQKNPTAFYLCASKWEGNTEAFFGQGTRLTVV.

The V and J genes are TRBV10-2 and TRBJ1-5; D is ambiguous. CDR1 and CDR2 (germline): WSHSY, SAAADI. This CDR3 has 13 amino acids. The V end was cut by 2 bases, the J end by 7 bases, with 9 bases between. In DNA form, the CDR3 reads TGCGCCAGCAGTGAGGACCTAGACCAGCCCCAGCATTTT. It specifies CASSEDLDQPQHF.

This sequence joins TRBV18 and TRBJ2-1, with D uncertain. V lost 3 bases and J lost 9, with 3 bases in between. Per germline, CDR1 KGHSH and CDR2 LQKENI. The CDR3 covers 10 residues. This chain's CDR3 is CASSPGEQFF. The CDR3 DNA is TGTGCCAGCTCACCCGGTGAGCAGTTCTTC.

The chain joins TRBV27 to TRBJ2-5; TRBD1 matches at 8 bases. CDR3 length equals 13 residues. Germline lookup yields CDR1 MNHEY and CDR2 SMNVEV (reference sequence). After removal of 3 bases from V and 5 bases from J, the junction contained 2 bases not matched to a gene. CDR3 amino acids: CASSFRGLETQYF. The CDR3 coding sequence is TGTGCCAGCAGTTTCAGGGGGCTGGAGACCCAGTACTTC.

The chain joins TRBV6-5 to TRBJ2-1, with 11 positions matching TRBD1. Germline-derived CDR1 and CDR2 are MNHEY and SVGAGI. Trimming cost V 2 bases and J 6 bases; bases outside gene matches: 3. This CDR3 is built from 15 residues. CDR3 nucleotides: TGTGCCAGCAGTTACCCCGGGACAGGGGGCAATGAGCAGTTCTTC. This translates into CASSYPGTGGNEQFF.

In this sample, this clone turned up once. This chain joins TRBV30 and TRBJ2-2; tentative D call: TRBD2 (5 bases). This CDR3 comprises 13 residues. V shed 2 bases and J shed 4 bases, with 8 bases lying between them. CDR1 and CDR2 (germline): GTSNPN, SVGIG (reference sequence). CDR3 sequence: CAWSIRGTGELFF. CDR3 in DNA: TGTGCCTGGAGTATCCGGGGCACCGGGGAGCTGTTTTTT.

This sequence joins TRBV10-1 and TRBJ2-3; a weak D match, TRBD1 (5 bases). The germline V gene has CDR1 WNHNN and CDR2 SYGVQD (reference sequence). V was trimmed by 1 base and J by 1 base, leaving 12 bases between them. The CDR3 sequence is 16 residues long. This chain's CDR3 is CASSEWAGIGTDTQYF. The CDR3, as DNA: TGCGCCAGCAGTGAGTGGGCAGGGATCGGCACAGATACGCAGTATTTT.

This chain connects TRBV7-3 to TRBJ2-7; possibly TRBD2 for D (6 bases). Germline lookup yields CDR1 SGHTA and CDR2 FQGTGA. The V end lost 5 bases, the J end lost 6 bases, and 14 bases lay between the germline ends. CDR3 length equals 13 residues. CDR3 sequence: CASSRLGGPEQYF. DNA for the CDR3: TGTGCCAGCAGCCGCTTGGGGGGACCCGAGCAGTACTTC.

The chain carries TRBV19 and TRBJ1-1; possible D gene TRBD1, 5 bases. CDR3 length: 14 residues. V dropped 4 bases and J dropped 6 bases, with 15 bases sitting between them. The V gene's germline CDR1 is LNHDA and CDR2 SQIVND (reference sequence). As DNA, the CDR3 is TGTGCCAGTAGTACCGGAGGGACGGTCGCTGAAGCTTTCTTT. This translates into CASSTGGTVAEAFF.

On this clone itself: Germline is not matched at one junction end, which may reflect a read error. The V and J genes are TRBV7-6 and TRBJ2-3, with 15 nucleotides matching TRBD2. The CDR3 consists of 13 residues. Per the germline V gene, CDR1 is SGHVS and CDR2 is FNYEAQ. The CDR3, as DNA: TGTGCCAGCAGCCAGTGGACTAGCGGGGGGGCTTTTTTT. This sequence encodes CASSQWTSGGAFF.

The V gene is TRBV29-1, the J gene TRBJ1-1, with a weak D call TRBD1 (5 bases). Germline V lookup: CDR1 SQVTM, CDR2 ANQGSEA. This CDR3 comprises 14 residues. Deletions cut 7 bases from V and 1 base from J, with 16 bases between. The CDR3 sequence is CSAGRRLGNTEAFF. CDR3 sequence (DNA): TGCAGCGCAGGGAGGCGCCTTGGGAACACTGAAGCTTTCTTT.

This clone was detected once. The chain joins TRBV27 to TRBJ2-1; TRBD2 matches at 8 bases. Germline V lookup: CDR1 MNHEY, CDR2 SMNVEV (reference sequence). CDR3 length: 15 amino acids. Losses at the gene ends were 2 bases for V and 4 bases for J; bases not matched to a gene: 4. CDR3 sequence reads: CASSLDGGAYNEQFF. The CDR3 bases are TGTGCCAGCAGTTTAGACGGGGGGGCATACAATGAGCAGTTCTTC.

The chain joins TRBV18 to TRBJ2-7; a weak D match, TRBD1 (6 bases). From germline, CDR1 is KGHSH and CDR2 LQKENI. Trimming left V 8 bases short and J 0 bases short, with 11 bases between. This CDR3 comprises 13 residues. The CDR3 region has the DNA TGTGCCAGCCGACAGGACAGCTCCTACGAGCAGTACTTC. It codes for CASRQDSSYEQYF.

The V call is TRBV6-1, the J call TRBJ1-1; D might be TRBD1 (5 bases). Germline-derived CDR1 and CDR2 are MNHNS and SASEGT. V lost 5 bases and J 11 bases, leaving 12 bases between the germline ends. The CDR3 has 11 residues. CDR3 nucleotide sequence: TGTGCCAGCAGTTACGCGGGGCTGGCTTTCTTT. It encodes CASSYAGLAFF.

The J gene is TRBJ1-1, the V gene TRBV7-8, with D maybe TRBD1 (6 bases). Germline CDR1 is SGHVS and CDR2 is FQNEAQ. V was clipped by 5 bases and J by 8 bases, with 12 bases between them. The CDR3 contains 12 residues. This chain's CDR3 is CASSRHRGEAFF. The CDR3 DNA is TGTGCCAGCAGCCGCCATAGGGGGGAAGCTTTCTTT.

The chain combines TRBV10-3 with TRBJ2-3; perhaps TRBD2 as D (5 bases). This CDR3 comprises 15 residues. V was shortened by 3 bases and J by 0 bases, with 10 bases between the two germline ends. CDR1 ENHRY and CDR2 SYGVKD come from the germline V gene. CDR3 sequence: CAISDSRGSTDTQYF. The CDR3 nucleotides read TGTGCCATCAGTGATTCCCGGGGTAGCACAGATACGCAGTATTTT.

The chain couples TRBV2 to TRBJ2-7; no definite D call. Trimming left V 3 bases short and J 7 bases short, with 4 bases between. This CDR3 is built from 10 residues. The germline V gene encodes CDR1 SNHLY and CDR2 FYNNEI. The CDR3 is CASSEAEQYF. The DNA for the CDR3 is TGTGCCAGCAGTGAGGCTGAGCAGTACTTC.

The rearrangement joins TRBV28 to TRBJ2-1; TRBD2 agrees at 11 bases. The CDR3 loop spans 14 amino acids. Germline V lookup: CDR1 MDHEN, CDR2 SYDVKM. V lost 6 bases, J lost 11 bases, and 9 bases stayed unmatched. This chain's CDR3 is CASSGSGGARKQFF. In nucleotides, the CDR3 is TGTGCCAGCAGCGGTAGCGGGGGGGCGCGAAAGCAGTTCTTC.

This chain links TRBV4-3 with TRBJ2-3; 9 nucleotides match TRBD2. This CDR3 is 17 amino acids long. V trimming: 0 bases; J trimming: 4 bases; junction bases outside the gene matches: 8. Germline CDR1 is LGHNA and CDR2 is YSLEER. In DNA form, the CDR3 reads TGCGCCAGCAGCCAAGATGGGCGGGGGGGGAGCTCAGATACGCAGTATTTT. It encodes CASSQDGRGGSSDTQYF.